The entry below describes one T cell receptor (beta chain). The antigen remains unidentified. The data were taken from a study of shared clonotypes between healthy human individuals. In unsorted samples, genomic DNA was obtained using tens of millions of PBMCs. Whole-study results and caveats: Genetic and exposure-history diversity was limited by the few donors. The sampled material consisted only of blood, and tissue repertoires are likely to differ.

The unsorted PBMC replicate PCRs were performed with about 300 ng DNA, tens of thousands of T cell genomes. Some clones are missing from TCRdb's copy, which holds only in-frame ones; the method was immunoSEQ multiplex PCR. This table has about 480,000 clones, around 79% appearing once. This sequence was found in a woman between 40 and 50 years old in good health. Some clones in this sample may be carry-over from other donors' samples. The sequencing input was PBMCs.

The CDR3 sequence: CASSNGCRTGRLYEQYF. The CDR3 bases are TGTGCCAGCAGCAACGGGTGTCGGACAGGGCGTTTATACGAGCAGTACTTC. The chain uses TRBV21-1 and TRBJ2-7; the table's D gene call, TRBD1, was not cross checked with the DNA. TRBV21-1 is described as a pseudogene. The CDR3 has 17 residues.